This T cell receptor beta chain was observed in a study of OX40 agonist ivuxolimab in advanced cancers. Study in general: Hepatocellular carcinoma, melanoma, renal cell or head and neck cancer was diagnosed in the dose-escalation patients.

The assay was immunoSEQ multiplex PCR, and TCRdb's table has in-frame clones only and misses some. This sample yields roughly 66,000 clones, of which approximately 85% are seen a single time; roughly 0.4% belongs to the top ten. In regard to this clone: The target antigen is unknown.

V dropped 6 bases and J dropped 5; count of bases not matched to a gene: 6. This CDR3 contains 14 residues. Germline CDR1 LNHDA, CDR2 SQIVND (reference sequence). Regarding the study as a whole: Compared with others, partial responders at 0.1-3.0 mg/kg displayed clonal expansion among the lowest. Circulating CD4+ and CD8+ T cells showed clonal expansion by week 6 at 0.1 to 3.0 mg/kg.

The source is an adult with an advanced solid tumor such as melanoma, head and neck, liver or kidney cancer. This rearrangement joins TRBV19 to TRBJ2-5, with 10 bases identical to TRBD1. This material consisted of CD4+ or CD8+ T cells sorted from blood, taken in a trial of the OX40 agonist ivuxolimab. The CDR3 DNA reads TGTGCCAGTAGCCACGGGACAGGGGCCGAGACCCAGTACTTC. This codes for CASSHGTGAETQYF.